This T cell receptor beta chain was profiled in a study of blood T cell repertoires in COVID-19. Study context: PBMCs, B-cell-depleted T cells, or T cells were the source of the cDNA or gDNA that made up the material.

The Seattle patients, enrolled during active infection, were followed longitudinally. This clone was counted a few times. How the authors handled the data: Nucleated cell number was recorded as an estimate derived from reference gene primer amplification. Using immunoSEQ multiplex PCR, the repertoire was profiled, and TCRdb retains in-frame clones only, with some absent. That table is the source of V, J and clone size, and D and trimming were worked out from the DNA. In the table there are 95,000 or so clones, roughly 79% of which are singletons. The germline V gene encodes CDR1 SGDLS and CDR2 YYNGEE. Trimming removed 6 bases from V and 9 bases from J; junction bases left unmatched: 4. This CDR3 spans 12 amino acids.

The sequencing input was peripheral blood. The TCR sequence derives from a man older than 75 with COVID-19, enrolled during active disease. The rearrangement links TRBV9 to TRBJ2-1; 9 nucleotides match TRBD2. The DNA of the CDR3 is TGTGCCAGCACCGCGCGGGGGGGTGAGCAGTTCTTC. This gives the protein CASTARGGEQFF.